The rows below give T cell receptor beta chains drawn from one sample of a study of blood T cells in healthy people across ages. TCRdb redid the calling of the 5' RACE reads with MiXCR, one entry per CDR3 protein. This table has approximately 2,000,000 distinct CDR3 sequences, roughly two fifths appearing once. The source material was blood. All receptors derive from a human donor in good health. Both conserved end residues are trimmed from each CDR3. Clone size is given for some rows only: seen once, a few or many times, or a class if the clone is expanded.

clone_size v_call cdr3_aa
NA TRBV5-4 ASSPQGGVVRETQY
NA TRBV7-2 ASSLRSGRIRNYGYT
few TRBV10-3 AISATGTVIEQY
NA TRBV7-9 ASSSTRTGPFGNTEAF
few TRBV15 ATSIRGYLETQY
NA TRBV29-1 SGMGQGLEQY
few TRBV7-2 ASSLSGTASYNEQF
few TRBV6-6 ASSYSGPSFQY
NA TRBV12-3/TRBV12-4 ASCQGPEEETQY
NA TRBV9 ASSVGALSSYNEQF
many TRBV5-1 ASSLVVNSYEQY
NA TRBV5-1 ASSLATGATVDSGANVLT
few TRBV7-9 ASSHAAGGLDTGELF
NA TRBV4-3 ASSQDYQGYT
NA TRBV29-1 SVDWGDGYT
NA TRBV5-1 ASSLGWEAYSYEQY
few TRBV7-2 ASSLTTGQQGYT
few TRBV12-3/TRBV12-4 ASSLDRYTEAF
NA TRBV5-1 ASSLDVGAKNIQY
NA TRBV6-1 ASKGGLLSYGEQY
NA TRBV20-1 SARREWPYNSPLH
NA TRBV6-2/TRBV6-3 ASRMLALPTDTQY
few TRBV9 ASSVGARGTYEQY
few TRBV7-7 ASSFETLETQY
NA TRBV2 ASRISGGPYEQY
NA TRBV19 ASSKSAGDGYDEQY
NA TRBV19 ASNKGGGSTDTQY
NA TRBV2 ASSEDYSTDTQY
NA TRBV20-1 SAGTGVYSNQPQY
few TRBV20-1 SANRVSGELF
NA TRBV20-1 SARDAGTSVETQY
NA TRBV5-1 ASSDTRGVLDGYT
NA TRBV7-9 ASSLYGGVDASTDTQY
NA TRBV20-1 SATGEGYGYT
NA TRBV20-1 SASSAGQETQY
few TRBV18 ASSPMTGAYEQY
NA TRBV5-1 ASSLVASGADTQY
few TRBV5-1 ASSPTAKYADTQY
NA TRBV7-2 ASSLTLPRLSNTGELF
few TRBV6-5 ASSYSSRSANQY
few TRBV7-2 ASSQALGGLTSGNTIY
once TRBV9 ASSVDGRLAGVQETQY
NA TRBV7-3 ASSLRGQGVTDTQY
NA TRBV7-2 ASSRGLAEVGEQY